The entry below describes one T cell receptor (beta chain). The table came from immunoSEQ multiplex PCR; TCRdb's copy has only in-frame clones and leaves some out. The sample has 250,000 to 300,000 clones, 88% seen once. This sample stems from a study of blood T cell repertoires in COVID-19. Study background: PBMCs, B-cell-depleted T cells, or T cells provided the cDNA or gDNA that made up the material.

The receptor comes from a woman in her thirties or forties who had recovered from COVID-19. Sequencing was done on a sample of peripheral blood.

CDR3 in DNA: TGTGCCACCCACCAGGGGGAATTGCGAACCGGGGAGCTGTTTTTT. Protein: CATHQGELRTGELFF. This sequence joins TRBV5-6 and TRBJ2-2; 7 nucleotides line up with TRBD1. This CDR3 comprises 15 residues. Losses at the gene ends were 9 bases for V and 5 bases for J; bases not matched to a gene: 13. Germline values: CDR1 SGHDT, CDR2 YYEEEE.